These T cell receptor beta chains were read from a single sample in a study of T cell responses to AZD1222 COVID-19 vaccine. The protocol was immunoSEQ multiplex PCR, while the TCRdb copy is restricted to in-frame clones and leaves out a portion. The sample consists of tens of thousands of clones, about 90% of them appearing once. The input for sequencing was peripheral blood, taken on day 0 of AZD1222 vaccination. Receptors were obtained from an adult in good health. CDR3s include the opening cysteine and the closing phenylalanine or tryptophan. Each record gives: CDR3 protein, V gene.

CATSVYRDTDTQYF | TRBV15
CASSLGLTQETQYF | TRBV5-4
CASSLKGRGPYANYGYTF | TRBV5-4
CASSQSLLEQYF | TRBV3-1/TRBV3-2
CASSLASGAETQYF | TRBV11-1
CASSLAGYQETQYF | TRBV7-7
CASSPRGSGGSYEQYF | TRBV18
CASSLPFRSPKSGYTF | TRBV28
CASSSPRRETQYF | TRBV13
CATSRGFANTGELFF | TRBV15
CASSLVGSQLSEQFF | TRBV5-1
CATSRDWETQYF | TRBV15
CASSEQSSGNTIYF | TRBV9
CASRTGTGGNEQFF | TRBV5-1
CASSIRNTDEQYF | TRBV5-4
CASSLEGPWTGYNEQFF | TRBV7-6